These 27 T cell receptor beta chains came from one sample sequenced in a study of T cell changes during pregnancy in multiple sclerosis. TCRdb's table, derived via immunoSEQ multiplex PCR, lists solely in-frame clones and lacks some. The sample has some 110,000 clones, more than 85% seen once. Specimen: peripheral blood, collected in the third trimester of pregnancy. Receptors were obtained from a female donor with multiple sclerosis, enrolled in a pregnancy study.

The chain employs TRBV5-1 and TRBJ2-2, with a tentative D call TRBD2 (6 bases). The CDR3 sequence is 16 residues long. Germline V gene lookup returns CDR1 SGHRS and CDR2 YFSETQ. Trimming pared 0 bases from V and 3 bases from J, leaving 12 bases between. The DNA of the CDR3 is TGCGCCAGCAGCTTGGGGTCCGGGGGACACACCGGGGAGCTGTTTTTT. Translated, it gives CASSLGSGGHTGELFF. The whole variable domain, filled in from reference TRBV5-1 and TRBJ2-2, reads KAGVTQTPRYLIKTRGQQVTLSCSPISGHRSVSWYQQTPGQGLQFLFEYFSETQRNKGNFPGRFSGRQFSNSRSEMNVSTLELGDSALYLCASSLGSGGHTGELFFGEGSRLTVL.

In regard to this clone: The junction differs from germline at one of its ends, possibly a read error. For the CDR3, the DNA is TGTGCCAGCAGTGACTCAGGGGGCGGCTCGGAGCCCCAGCATTTT. Amino acid sequence: CASSDSGGGSEPQHF. The chain is built from TRBV6-5 and TRBJ1-5; 8 nucleotides match TRBD1. The germline gives CDR1 MNHEY, CDR2 SVGAGI. The CDR3 runs to 15 residues.

The chain uses TRBV19 and TRBJ1-1; the D gene is possibly TRBD1 (5 bases). CDR1 is LNHDA, CDR2 SQIVND, per germline (reference sequence). The CDR3 runs 14 residues. Trimming cost V 5 bases and J 0 bases, with 10 bases left between them. The CDR3, as DNA: TGTGCCAGTAGTCCCCGGGGGGTGAACACTGAAGCTTTCTTT. Translated: CASSPRGVNTEAFF.

This sequence joins TRBV6-1 and TRBJ2-7; TRBD1 aligns across 10 bases. J was trimmed by 0 bases and V by 3 bases; bases with no gene match: 2. CDR3 size: 15 residues. Germline V gene sequence: CDR1 MNHNS, CDR2 SASEGT. The CDR3 protein is CASSDGQGVSYEQYF. CDR3 bases: TGTGCCAGCAGTGATGGACAGGGGGTCTCCTACGAGCAGTACTTC.

This sequence joins TRBV6-6 and TRBJ1-6; 9 nucleotides align to TRBD1. J was trimmed by 10 bases and V by 3 bases; bases with no gene match: 4. CDR3 length equals 14 residues. Germline CDR1 reads MNHNY; CDR2 reads SVGAGI (reference sequence). The CDR3 region has the DNA TGTGCCAGCAGTTATGGGGACAGGGCCTCACCCCTCCACTTT. This gives the protein CASSYGDRASPLHF.

This clone has only one observation. V and J are TRBV27 and TRBJ2-1, with TRBD2 as a possible D gene (6 bases). Germline CDR1 reads MNHEY; CDR2 reads SMNVEV (reference sequence). Trimming took 5 bases from V and 7 from J, leaving 21 bases between them. This CDR3 has 16 residues. The CDR3 DNA is TGTGCCAGCAGTCCCCGAAGAACGCTTCGGGGGAATGAGCAGTTCTTC. Its protein product is CASSPRRTLRGNEQFF.

This chain links TRBV6-5 with TRBJ2-3; possibly TRBD2 for D (5 bases). CDR1 is MNHEY and CDR2 is SVGAGI in the germline V gene. This CDR3 has 12 amino acids. Trimming removed 2 bases from V and 9 bases from J, with 9 bases in between. As DNA, the CDR3 is TGTGCCAGCAGTTACCCCCCGGGGACGCAGTATTTT. Translating gives CASSYPPGTQYF.

The CDR3 DNA follows: TGTGCCAGCAGCCAAGATCCCTTGACTAGCGGGAGGGCCGCGTTCCACAATGAGCAGTTCTTC. Its protein product is CASSQDPLTSGRAAFHNEQFF. This chain uses TRBV4-2 with TRBJ2-1; 14 bases match TRBD2. J gave up 5 bases and V 0 bases, and 15 bases lay outside the gene matches. Germline V gene lookup returns CDR1 LGHNA and CDR2 YNFKEQ. This CDR3 is built from 21 residues.

This sequence joins TRBV18 and TRBJ2-2, with D possibly matching TRBD2 (5 bases). Between the trimmed V and J ends, which lost 1 base and 3 bases, there was a span of 9 bases. Germline assignment: CDR1 KGHSH and CDR2 LQKENI. This CDR3 comprises 15 residues. The CDR3 nucleotides are TGTGCCAGCTCACCACTGAGGGTGGACACCGGGGAGCTGTTTTTT. This translates into CASSPLRVDTGELFF.

V gene TRBV9 combines with J gene TRBJ2-7, with 10 bases aligning to TRBD2. Germline values: CDR1 SGDLS, CDR2 YYNGEE. The length of the CDR3 is 16 residues. Unmatched junction bases numbered 5, after V lost 1 base and J lost 1 base. The CDR3 spells CASSVTAGGQSYEQYF. Here the CDR3 DNA reads TGTGCCAGCAGCGTAACAGCGGGGGGGCAGTCCTACGAGCAGTACTTC.

The J gene is TRBJ2-2, the V gene TRBV6-5; D not certain. Trimming stripped 2 bases from V and 7 bases from J, with 14 bases between. The CDR3 has 15 residues. The germline V gene encodes CDR1 MNHEY and CDR2 SVGAGI. CDR3 amino acids: CASSYLTRLSGELFF. CDR3 DNA: TGTGCCAGCAGTTACCTGACAAGGTTAAGCGGGGAGCTGTTTTTT.

The chain employs TRBV15 and TRBJ2-1; the D gene is possibly TRBD2 (5 bases). The CDR3 consists of 16 residues. Germline-derived CDR1 and CDR2 are LNHNV and YYDKDF (reference sequence). The V and J ends lost 3 bases and 1 base respectively, with 13 bases between them. In nucleotides, the CDR3 is TGTGCCACCAGCAGTTCTCGGGGTGGGTCCTACAATGAGCAGTTCTTC. It codes for CATSSSRGGSYNEQFF. Full variable domain (remainder filled in from reference TRBV15 and TRBJ2-1): DAMVIQNPRYQVTQFGKPVTLSCSQTLNHNVMYWYQQKSSQAPKLLFHYYDKDFNNEADTPDNFQSRRPNTSFCFLDIRSPGLGDTAMYLCATSSSRGGSYNEQFFGPGTRLTVL.

The V call is TRBV15, the J call TRBJ1-3; 7 bases are a match to TRBD1. V dropped 1 base and J dropped 3; count of bases not matched to a gene: 6. Germline-derived CDR1 and CDR2 are LNHNV and YYDKDF (reference sequence). This CDR3 contains 16 residues. The CDR3 sequence is CATSRGQGISGNTIYF. The CDR3 bases are TGTGCCACCAGCAGAGGACAGGGAATAAGTGGAAACACCATATATTTT. Using reference TRBV15 and TRBJ1-3 for the parts outside the CDR3, the full variable domain is DAMVIQNPRYQVTQFGKPVTLSCSQTLNHNVMYWYQQKSSQAPKLLFHYYDKDFNNEADTPDNFQSRRPNTSFCFLDIRSPGLGDTAMYLCATSRGQGISGNTIYFGEGSWLTVV.

The V and J genes are TRBV13 and TRBJ2-7, with TRBD1 identical over 11 bases. From germline, CDR1 is PRHDT and CDR2 FYEKMQ (reference sequence). Trimming at V came to 5 bases and at J to 0 bases, leaving 0 bases not matched to a gene. The CDR3 is 14 amino acids. CDR3 amino acids: CASSGTGGSYEQYF. The CDR3 DNA sequence: TGTGCCAGCAGCGGGACAGGGGGCTCCTACGAGCAGTACTTC.

The chain links TRBV13 to TRBJ1-2; D is undetermined. The CDR3 length is 14 residues. V was shortened by 0 bases and J by 2 bases, with 7 bases between the two germline ends. Germline V gene sequence: CDR1 PRHDT, CDR2 FYEKMQ (reference sequence). In DNA form, the CDR3 reads TGTGCCAGCAGCTTAGGACAGAACAACTATGGCTACACCTTC. This sequence encodes CASSLGQNNYGYTF. Combining the CDR3 with reference TRBV13 and TRBJ1-2 gives the whole variable domain AAGVIQSPRHLIKEKRETATLKCYPIPRHDTVYWYQQGPGQDPQFLISFYEKMQSDKGSIPDRFSAQQFSDYHSELNMSSLELGDSALYFCASSLGQNNYGYTFGSGTRLTVV.

This clone was counted a single time. The chain recombines TRBV6-5 with TRBJ1-1; D call uncertain. There are 15 residues in the CDR3. V lost 6 bases, J lost 1 base, and 15 bases lay in between. The germline V gene has CDR1 MNHEY and CDR2 SVGAGI. The CDR3: CASRKRHSANTEAFF. CDR3 nucleotide sequence: TGTGCCAGCAGAAAACGACACTCCGCGAACACTGAAGCTTTCTTT.

V usage is TRBV2 and J usage is TRBJ1-1, with a weak D call TRBD1 (5 bases). CDR3 length: 15 amino acids. CDR1 is SNHLY, CDR2 FYNNEI, per germline. The V end lost 2 bases, the J end lost 4 bases, and 14 bases lay between the germline ends. The CDR3 coding sequence is TGTGCCAGCAGTGAAAAGCTCAGGGTGGGCACTGAAGCTTTCTTT. It specifies CASSEKLRVGTEAFF.

V is TRBV6-5 and J is TRBJ1-3; D not resolved. Germline values: CDR1 MNHEY, CDR2 SVGAGI. V dropped 5 bases and J dropped 4 bases, with 15 bases sitting between them. This CDR3 region has 15 residues. The CDR3 DNA reads TGTGCCAGCAGTAGACGAGGGATGGGAGGAAACACCATATATTTT. This gives the protein CASSRRGMGGNTIYF.

V is TRBV4-1 and J is TRBJ1-1; the D gene is possibly TRBD1 (6 bases). The length of the CDR3 is 14 residues. Germline V gene lookup returns CDR1 MGHRA and CDR2 YSYEKL. V was cut by 0 bases and J by 10 bases, with 15 bases left in between. CDR3 amino acids: CASSQEGLVRGAFF. The CDR3 nucleotides are TGCGCCAGCAGCCAAGAAGGGTTGGTCAGGGGAGCTTTCTTT.

The V gene is TRBV19, the J gene TRBJ1-2; perhaps TRBD1 as D (5 bases). CDR1 and CDR2 from the germline V gene are LNHDA and SQIVND (reference sequence). This CDR3 has 16 residues. V was shortened by 0 bases and J by 3 bases, with 14 bases between the two germline ends. CDR3 amino acids: CASSIDASGEDYGYTF. CDR3 bases: TGTGCCAGTAGTATAGATGCCTCGGGGGAGGACTATGGCTACACCTTC.

The chain employs TRBV30 and TRBJ1-4; TRBD1 aligns across 10 bases. Germline-derived CDR1 and CDR2 are GTSNPN and SVGIG (reference sequence). This CDR3 has 15 amino acids. V dropped 5 bases and J dropped 3; count of bases not matched to a gene: 6. In DNA form, the CDR3 reads TGTGCCTGGGGACAGGGGGTCGGACCTAATGAAAAACTGTTTTTT. Translated: CAWGQGVGPNEKLFF.

The rearrangement joins TRBV30 to TRBJ2-7, with 7 positions matching TRBD1. The CDR3 totals 14 residues. Germline values: CDR1 GTSNPN, CDR2 SVGIG (reference sequence). V shed 1 base, J shed 2 bases, and the junction held 5 bases outside the gene matches. The CDR3 loop is CAWSANRGPYEQYF. The DNA for the CDR3 is TGTGCCTGGAGTGCCAACAGGGGACCCTACGAGCAGTACTTC.

This chain joins TRBV10-1 and TRBJ2-1; the D gene is possibly TRBD2 (6 bases). V lost 5 bases, J lost 5 bases, and 22 bases lay in between. Germline V lookup: CDR1 WNHNN, CDR2 SYGVQD (reference sequence). CDR3 length equals 17 residues. The CDR3 bases are TGCGCCAGCAGTTATACCCCTTCCATAGCGGATAACAATGAGCAGTTCTTC. This sequence encodes CASSYTPSIADNNEQFF.

The chain employs TRBV7-9 and TRBJ1-5, with D perhaps matching TRBD1 (6 bases). The CDR3 is 13 amino acids. Germline CDR1 and CDR2: SEHNR and FQNEAQ (reference sequence). Trimming took 5 bases from V and 2 from J, leaving 7 bases between them. The CDR3 sequence is CASSPGGNQPQHF. CDR3 nucleotides: TGTGCCAGCAGCCCAGGGGGCAATCAGCCCCAGCATTTT.

The V and J genes are TRBV7-2 and TRBJ2-2; possibly TRBD2 for D (5 bases). In germline, CDR1 is SGHTA, CDR2 FQGNSA. The CDR3 runs to 15 residues. Trimming cost V 1 base and J 0 bases, with 6 bases left between them. This chain's CDR3 is CASSLDGANTGELFF. In nucleotides, the CDR3 is TGTGCCAGCAGCTTAGACGGGGCGAACACCGGGGAGCTGTTTTTT.

The chain is built from TRBV19 and TRBJ1-2; 9 bases match TRBD1. Trimming removed 6 bases from V and 8 bases from J; junction bases left unmatched: 4. Germline V gene data show CDR1 as LNHDA and CDR2 as SQIVND (reference sequence). This CDR3 comprises 12 residues. The CDR3 DNA reads as TGTGCCAGTAGACAGGGGGCACGCGGCTACACCTTC. It codes for CASRQGARGYTF.

The gene calls are TRBV5-6 and TRBJ1-5; tentatively, D is TRBD1 (5 bases). This CDR3 comprises 15 residues. V was cut by 2 bases and J by 6 bases, with 15 bases left in between. Germline V CDR1 and CDR2: SGHDT, YYEEEE. CDR3 bases: TGTGCCAGCAGCTTAAGCCCTCAGGGAGGTCAGCCCCAGCATTTT. Its translation: CASSLSPQGGQPQHF. Full variable domain (remainder filled in from reference TRBV5-6 and TRBJ1-5): DAGVTQSPTHLIKTRGQQVTLRCSPKSGHDTVSWYQQALGQGPQFIFQYYEEEERQRGNFPDRFSGHQFPNYSSELNVNALLLGDSALYLCASSLSPQGGQPQHFGDGTRLSIL.